This is a list of T cell receptor beta chains from one sample in a study of beta chain features in type 1 diabetes. Libraries were prepared by immunoSEQ multiplex PCR; TCRdb keeps only in-frame clonotypes and omits some of them. Among 130,000 to 150,000 clones listed, 9% to 9.5% were seen once. Sequencing was done on a sample of central memory CD4+ T cells from blood. All receptors come from a man aged 18 to 30 in good health. Each CDR3 is given with its conserved first and last residue. D genes are given only for firm matches.

D	V	J	CDR3
NA	TRBV4-1	TRBJ2-5	CASSITGLRTETQYF
TRBD2	TRBV5-6	TRBJ2-7	CASSLLAGGSYEQYF
TRBD2	TRBV7-2	TRBJ2-1	CASSETSGREQFF
NA	TRBV5-4	TRBJ1-3	CASSLDSYSGNTIYF
NA	TRBV7-2	TRBJ2-5	CASSPLGGDNQETQYF
NA	TRBV6-1	TRBJ2-7	CASSTNDRQPEQYF
NA	TRBV7-3	TRBJ2-1	CASSLSRTRLNEQFF
NA	TRBV29-1	TRBJ1-2	CSVEGQEDGYTF
NA	TRBV2	TRBJ1-1	CARGRVRDEAFF
NA	TRBV12-5	TRBJ1-2	CASGQESYGYTF
NA	TRBV9	TRBJ2-7	CASSVSYRDHEQYF
TRBD1	TRBV6-6	TRBJ1-5	CASNTGTVNQPQHF
NA	TRBV11-3	TRBJ2-3	CASSLGGGTQYF
TRBD1	TRBV29-1	TRBJ2-3	CSVKQGAGDTQYF
TRBD1	TRBV14	TRBJ2-7	CASSQGILTGGTYEQYF
NA	TRBV2	TRBJ2-3	CASSNRPNRERLTDTQYF
TRBD2	TRBV9	TRBJ2-3	CASSTRTSGNTDTQYF
TRBD2	TRBV7-2	TRBJ2-5	CASSLAASGQETQYF
TRBD2	TRBV15	TRBJ2-7	CATSRVAGETYEQYF
TRBD1	TRBV5-4	TRBJ2-5	CASSGGQREETQYF
NA	TRBV5-1	TRBJ1-1	CASSVNREEAFF
TRBD1	TRBV4-2	TRBJ2-3	CASSTRDRGRDTQYF
NA	TRBV18	TRBJ2-5	CASSPQGQETQYF
TRBD2	TRBV27	TRBJ2-3	CASRPLAGGTDTQYF
NA	TRBV6-1	TRBJ1-5	CASSEVSGASNQPQHF
NA	TRBV4-1	TRBJ2-1	CASSQDRGRTYNEQFF
TRBD1	TRBV2	TRBJ1-1	CASSHPGQGMNTEAFF
NA	TRBV11-2	TRBJ2-3	CASSLVRSSTDTQYF
TRBD1	TRBV7-2	TRBJ2-5	CASSRDRQETQYF
NA	TRBV5-1	TRBJ2-3	CASSISTDTQYF
TRBD2	TRBV9	TRBJ2-5	CASSGTSGASGTQYF
NA	TRBV9	TRBJ2-7	CASSVKARSYEQYF
TRBD1	TRBV29-1	TRBJ2-2	CSGYRGPTGELFF
TRBD1	TRBV10-3	TRBJ1-2	CAISGQGHGYTF
NA	TRBV2	TRBJ1-2	CASSYRVDYGYTF
NA	TRBV7-9	TRBJ1-6	CASSLGGSVNSPLHF
NA	TRBV6-1	TRBJ1-2	CASRRDNAGGYTF
TRBD1	TRBV10-3	TRBJ1-1	CAISETGAGNTEAFF
TRBD2	TRBV7-3	TRBJ2-2	CASSLLAGGPGELFF
NA	TRBV29-1	TRBJ2-1	CSVGTAGQTNYNEQFF
TRBD1	TRBV30	TRBJ1-6	CAWSVGQGRNSPLHF
TRBD1	TRBV11-2	TRBJ1-1	CASSPRGLNTEAFF
NA	TRBV19	TRBJ2-5	CASSSQETQYF
TRBD2	TRBV4-1	TRBJ2-7	CASSQEGLRSYEQYF
NA	TRBV4-1	TRBJ2-7	CASSQDIRQARKQYF
NA	TRBV19	TRBJ1-2	CASSTGQNYGYTF
NA	TRBV9	TRBJ1-4	CASSAEVTNEKLFF
NA	TRBV4-3	TRBJ1-6	CASSQALSSYNSPLHF
NA	TRBV15	NA	CATSIAGSRSYEQYF